Only a few counts were recorded for the clone carrying this TCR beta chain. This specimen belongs to a study of blood T cell repertoires in COVID-19. Study-level information: There were acute and convalescent COVID-19 samples, and they came from the United States, Italy and Spain. T cells, B-cell-depleted T cells, or PBMCs provided the cDNA or gDNA that served as material.

As processed by the authors: Researchers report that nucleated cell counts were estimated from reference gene primer amplification. The protocol was immunoSEQ multiplex PCR, while the TCRdb copy is restricted to in-frame clones and leaves out a portion. The V and J calls and clone size were taken over from that table, and D and trimming were inferred from the DNA. The data contain around 210,000 clones, 84% of them singletons. The Seattle site enrolled patients during active infection and followed them longitudinally. CDR3 length equals 14 residues. V was shortened by 2 bases and J by 2 bases, with 9 bases between the two germline ends. Germline assignment: CDR1 KGHSH and CDR2 LQKENI.

The specimen sequenced was peripheral blood. The chain uses TRBV18 and TRBJ1-2; no reliable D call. This receptor was obtained from a woman older than 75 with COVID-19, enrolled during active disease. The CDR3 sequence is CASSPAGNNYGYTF. Here the CDR3 DNA reads TGTGCCAGCTCACCAGCAGGAAACAACTATGGCTACACCTTC.